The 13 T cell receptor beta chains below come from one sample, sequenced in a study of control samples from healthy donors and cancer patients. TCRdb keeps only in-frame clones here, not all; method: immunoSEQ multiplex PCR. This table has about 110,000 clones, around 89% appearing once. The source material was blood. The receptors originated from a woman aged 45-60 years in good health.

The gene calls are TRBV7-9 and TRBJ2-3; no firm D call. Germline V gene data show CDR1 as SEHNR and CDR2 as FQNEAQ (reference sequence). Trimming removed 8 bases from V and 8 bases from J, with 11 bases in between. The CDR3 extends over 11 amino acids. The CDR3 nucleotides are TGTGCCAGCGGAGAGGAAGGTACGCAGTATTTT. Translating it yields CASGEEGTQYF. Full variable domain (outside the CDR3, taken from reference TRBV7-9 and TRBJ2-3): DTGVSQNPRHKITKRGQNVTFRCDPISEHNRLYWYRQTLGQGPEFLTYFQNEAQLEKSRLLSDRFSAERPKGSFSTLEIQRTEQGDSAMYLCASGEEGTQYFGPGTRLTVL.

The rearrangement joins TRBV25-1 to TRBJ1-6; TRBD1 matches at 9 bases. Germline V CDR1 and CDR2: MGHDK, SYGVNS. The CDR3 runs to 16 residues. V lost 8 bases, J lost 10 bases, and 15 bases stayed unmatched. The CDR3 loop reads CASARQAGTGRSPLHF. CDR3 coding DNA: TGTGCCAGCGCACGGCAGGCGGGGACAGGGCGATCACCCCTCCACTTT. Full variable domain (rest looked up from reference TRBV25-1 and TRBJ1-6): EADIYQTPRYLVIGTGKKITLECSQTMGHDKMYWYQQDPGMELHLIHYSYGVNSTEKGDLSSESTVSRIRTEHFPLTLESARPSHTSQYLCASARQAGTGRSPLHFGNGTRLTVT.

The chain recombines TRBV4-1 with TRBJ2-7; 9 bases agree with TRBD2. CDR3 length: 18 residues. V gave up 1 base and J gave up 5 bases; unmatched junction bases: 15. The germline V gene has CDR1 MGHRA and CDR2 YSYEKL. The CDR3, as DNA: TGCGCCAGCAGCCAAGTTCCCGGGACTAGCCTAGGGTTCGACGAGCAGTACTTC. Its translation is CASSQVPGTSLGFDEQYF.

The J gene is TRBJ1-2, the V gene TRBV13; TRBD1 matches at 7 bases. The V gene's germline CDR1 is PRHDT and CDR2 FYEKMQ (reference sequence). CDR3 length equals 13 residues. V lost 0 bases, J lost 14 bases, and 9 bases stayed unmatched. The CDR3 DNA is TGTGCCAGCAGCTTAGGAGACAGGGCCATTCCGACCTTC. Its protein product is CASSLGDRAIPTF.

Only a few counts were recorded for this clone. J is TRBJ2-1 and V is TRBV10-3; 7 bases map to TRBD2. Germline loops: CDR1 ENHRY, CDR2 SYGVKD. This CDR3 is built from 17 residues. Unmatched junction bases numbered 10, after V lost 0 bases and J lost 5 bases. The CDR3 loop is CAISESGRGALDNEQFF. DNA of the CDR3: TGTGCCATCAGTGAGTCGGGGAGGGGAGCCCTTGACAATGAGCAGTTCTTC.

CDR3 in amino acids: CASSLDTLGGYTF. CDR3 nucleotides: TGTGCCAGCAGCTTAGATACCCTAGGGGGCTACACCTTC. The chain employs TRBV11-2 and TRBJ1-2, with D unresolved. The V end was cut by 0 bases, the J end by 8 bases, with 10 bases between. The germline V gene encodes CDR1 SGHAT and CDR2 FQNNGV. This CDR3 is built from 13 residues.

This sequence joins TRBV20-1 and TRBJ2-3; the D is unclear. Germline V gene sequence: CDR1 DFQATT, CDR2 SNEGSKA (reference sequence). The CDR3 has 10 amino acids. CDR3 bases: TGCAGCGCCCCTCGAGATACGCAGTATTTT. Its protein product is CSAPRDTQYF.

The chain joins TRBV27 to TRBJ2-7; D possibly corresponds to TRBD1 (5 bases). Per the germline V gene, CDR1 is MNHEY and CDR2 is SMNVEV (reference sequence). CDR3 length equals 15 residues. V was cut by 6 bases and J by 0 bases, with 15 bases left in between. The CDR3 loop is CASRRPAQASYEQYF. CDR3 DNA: TGTGCCAGCAGGCGCCCGGCACAGGCCTCCTACGAGCAGTACTTC.

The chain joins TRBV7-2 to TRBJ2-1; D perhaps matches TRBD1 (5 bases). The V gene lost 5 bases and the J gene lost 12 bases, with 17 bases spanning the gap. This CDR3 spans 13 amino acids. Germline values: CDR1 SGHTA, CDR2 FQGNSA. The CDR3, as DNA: TGTGCCAGCAGCGTCCTCCAAGCCCAGGGGCAGTTCTTC. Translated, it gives CASSVLQAQGQFF.

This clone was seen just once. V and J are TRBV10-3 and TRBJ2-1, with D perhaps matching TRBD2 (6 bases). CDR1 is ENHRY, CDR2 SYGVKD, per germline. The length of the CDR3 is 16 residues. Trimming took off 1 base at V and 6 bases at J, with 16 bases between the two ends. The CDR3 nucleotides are TGTGCCATCAGTGAGTTTCGGGACTTCTCAATCAATGAGCAGTTCTTC. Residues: CAISEFRDFSINEQFF.

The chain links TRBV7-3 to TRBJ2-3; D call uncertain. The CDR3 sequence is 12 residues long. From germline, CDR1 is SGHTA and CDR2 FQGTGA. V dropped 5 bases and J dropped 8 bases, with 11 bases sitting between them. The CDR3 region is CASSEGKGTQYF. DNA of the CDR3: TGTGCCAGCAGCGAAGGGAAGGGTACGCAGTATTTT.

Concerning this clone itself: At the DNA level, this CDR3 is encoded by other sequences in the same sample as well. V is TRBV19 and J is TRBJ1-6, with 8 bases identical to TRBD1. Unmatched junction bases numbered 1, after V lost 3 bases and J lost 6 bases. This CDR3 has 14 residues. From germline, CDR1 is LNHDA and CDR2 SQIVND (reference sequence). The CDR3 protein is CASSIQGANSPLHF. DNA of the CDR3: TGTGCCAGTAGTATCCAGGGGGCTAATTCACCCCTCCACTTT.

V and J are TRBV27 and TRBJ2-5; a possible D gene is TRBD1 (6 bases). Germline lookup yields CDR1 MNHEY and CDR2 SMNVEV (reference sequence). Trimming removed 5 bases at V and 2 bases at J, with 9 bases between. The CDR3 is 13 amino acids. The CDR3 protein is CASSVGQQETQYF. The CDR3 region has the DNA TGTGCCAGCAGTGTGGGACAACAAGAGACCCAGTACTTC.